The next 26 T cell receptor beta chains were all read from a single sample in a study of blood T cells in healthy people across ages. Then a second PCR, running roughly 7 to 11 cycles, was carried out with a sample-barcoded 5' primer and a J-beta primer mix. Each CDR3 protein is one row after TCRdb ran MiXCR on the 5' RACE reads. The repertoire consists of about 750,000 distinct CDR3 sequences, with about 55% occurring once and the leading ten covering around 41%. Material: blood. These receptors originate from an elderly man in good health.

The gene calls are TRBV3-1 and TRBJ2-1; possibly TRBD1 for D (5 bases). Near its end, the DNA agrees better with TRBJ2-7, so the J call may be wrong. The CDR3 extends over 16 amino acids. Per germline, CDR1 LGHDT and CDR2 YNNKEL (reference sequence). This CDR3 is CASSQDMRQSYNEQYF. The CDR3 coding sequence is TGTGCCAGCAGCCAAGATATGAGACAGAGTTACAATGAGCAGTACTTC.

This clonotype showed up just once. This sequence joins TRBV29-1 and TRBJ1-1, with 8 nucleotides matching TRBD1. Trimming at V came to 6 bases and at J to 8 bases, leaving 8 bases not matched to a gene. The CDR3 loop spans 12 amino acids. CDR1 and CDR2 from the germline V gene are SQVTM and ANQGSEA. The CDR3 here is CSVGGRGREAFF. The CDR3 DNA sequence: TGCAGCGTCGGAGGCAGGGGGCGCGAAGCTTTCTTT.

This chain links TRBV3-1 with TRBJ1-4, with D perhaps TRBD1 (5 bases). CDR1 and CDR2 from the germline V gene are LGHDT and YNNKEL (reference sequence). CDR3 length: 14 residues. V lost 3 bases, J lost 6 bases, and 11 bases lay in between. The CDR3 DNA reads TGTGCCAGCAGCCAGGCGGGGGTTGATGAAAAACTGTTTTTT. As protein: CASSQAGVDEKLFF.

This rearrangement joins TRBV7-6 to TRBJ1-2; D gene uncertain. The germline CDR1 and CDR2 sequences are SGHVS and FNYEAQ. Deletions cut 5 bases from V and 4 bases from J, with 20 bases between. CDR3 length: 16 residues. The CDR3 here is CASSPKPQSYPYGYTF. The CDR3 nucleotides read TGTGCCAGCAGCCCAAAGCCTCAGTCTTACCCCTATGGCTACACCTTC. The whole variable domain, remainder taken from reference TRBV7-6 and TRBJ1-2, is GAGVSQSPRYKVTKRGQDVALRCDPISGHVSLYWYRQALGQGPEFLTYFNYEAQQDKSGLPNDRFSAERPEGSISTLTIQRTEQRDSAMYRCASSPKPQSYPYGYTFGSGTRLTVV.

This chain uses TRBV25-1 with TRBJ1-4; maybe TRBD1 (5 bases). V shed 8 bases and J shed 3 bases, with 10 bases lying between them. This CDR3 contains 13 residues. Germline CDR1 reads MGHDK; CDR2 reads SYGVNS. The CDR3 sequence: CASSNRPNEKLFF. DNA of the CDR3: TGTGCCAGCTCAAACAGGCCTAATGAAAAACTGTTTTTT.

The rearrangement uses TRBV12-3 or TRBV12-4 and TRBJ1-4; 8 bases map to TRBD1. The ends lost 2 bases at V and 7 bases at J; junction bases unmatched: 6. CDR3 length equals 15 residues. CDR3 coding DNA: TGTGCCAGCAGTTTACAGGACAGGGTGGGTGAAAAACTGTTTTTT. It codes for CASSLQDRVGEKLFF.

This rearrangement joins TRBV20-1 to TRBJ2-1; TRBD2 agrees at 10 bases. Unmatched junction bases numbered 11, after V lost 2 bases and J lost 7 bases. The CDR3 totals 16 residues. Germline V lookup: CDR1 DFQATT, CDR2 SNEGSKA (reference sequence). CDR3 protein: CSARIPGASGSNEQFF. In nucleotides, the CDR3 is TGCAGTGCTAGAATCCCAGGGGCTAGCGGGAGTAATGAGCAGTTCTTC.

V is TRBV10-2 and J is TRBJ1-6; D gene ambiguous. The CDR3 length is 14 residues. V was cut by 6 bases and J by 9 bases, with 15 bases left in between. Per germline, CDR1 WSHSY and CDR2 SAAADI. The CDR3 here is CASRATGSGSPLHF. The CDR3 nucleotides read TGCGCCAGCAGAGCGACGGGTTCTGGTTCACCCCTCCACTTT.

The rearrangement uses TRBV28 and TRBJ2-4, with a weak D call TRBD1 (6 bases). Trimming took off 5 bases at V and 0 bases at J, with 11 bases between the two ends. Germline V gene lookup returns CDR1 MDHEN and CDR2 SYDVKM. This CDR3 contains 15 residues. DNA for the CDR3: TGTGCCAGCAGTATCCAGGGGACAGCCAAAAACATTCAGTACTTC. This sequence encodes CASSIQGTAKNIQYF.

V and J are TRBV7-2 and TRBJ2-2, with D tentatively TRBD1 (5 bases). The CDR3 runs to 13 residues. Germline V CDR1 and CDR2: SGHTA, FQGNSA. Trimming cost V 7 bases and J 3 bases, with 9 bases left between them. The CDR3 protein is CASTDRDTGELFF. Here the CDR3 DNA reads TGTGCCAGCACCGACAGAGACACCGGGGAGCTGTTTTTT.

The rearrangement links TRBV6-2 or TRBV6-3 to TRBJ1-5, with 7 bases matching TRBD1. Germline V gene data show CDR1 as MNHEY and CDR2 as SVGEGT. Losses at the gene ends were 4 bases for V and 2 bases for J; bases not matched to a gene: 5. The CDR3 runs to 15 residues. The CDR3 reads CASSSGQVGNQPQHF. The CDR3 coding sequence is TGTGCCAGCAGTTCCGGACAGGTCGGCAATCAGCCCCAGCATTTT.

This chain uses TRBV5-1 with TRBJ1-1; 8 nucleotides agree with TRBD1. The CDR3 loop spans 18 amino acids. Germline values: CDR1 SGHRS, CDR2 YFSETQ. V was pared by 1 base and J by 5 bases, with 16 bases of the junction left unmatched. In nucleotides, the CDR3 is TGCGCCAGCAGCTTGCGGACAGGCTTGACAGGGGTCGATACTGAAGCTTTCTTT. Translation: CASSLRTGLTGVDTEAFF.

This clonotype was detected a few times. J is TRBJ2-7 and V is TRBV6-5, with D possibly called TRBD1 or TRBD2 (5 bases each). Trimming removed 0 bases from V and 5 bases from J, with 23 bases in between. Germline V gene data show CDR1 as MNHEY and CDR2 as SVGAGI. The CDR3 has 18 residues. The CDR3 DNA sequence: TGTGCCAGCAGTTACTCCCCTCCCGCCGGGACCGTTGCCCACGAGCAGTACTTC. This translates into CASSYSPPAGTVAHEQYF.

The CDR3 bases are TGTGCCAGCAGTTTGACGGTTTACGGGGAGCTGTTTTTT. Translated, it gives CASSLTVYGELFF. V gene TRBV27 combines with J gene TRBJ2-2; D is unclear. The germline gives CDR1 MNHEY, CDR2 SMNVEV (reference sequence). Trimming shortened V by 3 bases and J by 7 bases, and 9 bases separated the two germline ends. The CDR3 runs 13 residues.

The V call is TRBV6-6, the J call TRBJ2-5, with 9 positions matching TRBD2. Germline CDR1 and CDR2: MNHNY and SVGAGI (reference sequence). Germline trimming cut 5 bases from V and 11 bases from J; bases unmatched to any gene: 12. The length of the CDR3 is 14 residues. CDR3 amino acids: CASSRTSDYNEQYF. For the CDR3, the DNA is TGTGCCAGCAGTCGGACTAGCGACTACAATGAGCAGTACTTC.

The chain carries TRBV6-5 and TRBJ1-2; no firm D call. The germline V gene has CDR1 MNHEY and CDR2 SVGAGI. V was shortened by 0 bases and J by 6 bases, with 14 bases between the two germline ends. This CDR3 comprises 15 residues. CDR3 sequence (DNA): TGTGCCAGCAGTTACTCGAGTCTAGGACGACATGGCTACACCTTC. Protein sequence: CASSYSSLGRHGYTF.

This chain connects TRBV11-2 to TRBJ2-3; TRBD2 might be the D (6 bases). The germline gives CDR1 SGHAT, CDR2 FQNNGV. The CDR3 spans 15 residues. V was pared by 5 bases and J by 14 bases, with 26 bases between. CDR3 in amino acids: CASSPQRVLHRYAYF. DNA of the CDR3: TGTGCCAGCAGCCCACAGCGGGTCCTGCACAGATACGCGTATTTT.

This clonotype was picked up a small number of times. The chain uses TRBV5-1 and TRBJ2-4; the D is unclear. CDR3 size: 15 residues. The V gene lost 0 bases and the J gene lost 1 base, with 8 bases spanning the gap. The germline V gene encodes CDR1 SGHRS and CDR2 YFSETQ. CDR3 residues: CASSLGGSAKNIQYF. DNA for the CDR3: TGCGCCAGCAGCTTGGGAGGATCCGCCAAAAACATTCAGTACTTC.

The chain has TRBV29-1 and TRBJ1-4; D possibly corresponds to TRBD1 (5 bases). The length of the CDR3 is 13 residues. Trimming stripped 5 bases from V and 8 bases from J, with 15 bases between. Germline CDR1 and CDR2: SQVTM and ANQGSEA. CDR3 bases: TGCAGCGTTACCAGGCAGGGTGGAGAAAAACTGTTTTTT. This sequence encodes CSVTRQGGEKLFF. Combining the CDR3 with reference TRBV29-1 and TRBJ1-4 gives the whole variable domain SAVISQKPSRDICQRGTSLTIQCQVDSQVTMMFWYRQQPGQSLTLIATANQGSEATYESGFVIDKFPISRPNLTFSTLTVSNMSPEDSSIYLCSVTRQGGEKLFFGSGTQLSVL.

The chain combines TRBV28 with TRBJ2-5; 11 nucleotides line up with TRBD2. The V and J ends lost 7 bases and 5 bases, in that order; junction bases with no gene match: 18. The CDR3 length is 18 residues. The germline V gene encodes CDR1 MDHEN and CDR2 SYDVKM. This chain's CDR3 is CASNPTGISSGRKETQYF. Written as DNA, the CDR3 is TGTGCCAGCAATCCAACAGGGATCTCTAGCGGGAGGAAGGAGACCCAGTACTTC.

DNA for the CDR3: TGTGCCAGCAGCCCCCGGGTCTGGGACAGACCCTACGAGCAGTACTTC. Its protein is CASSPRVWDRPYEQYF. The V call is TRBV6-2 or TRBV6-3, the J call TRBJ2-5, with TRBD1 matching 7 bases. The end of the DNA aligns better with TRBJ2-7, so the J call may be wrong. The CDR3 spans 16 residues. Germline assignment: CDR1 MNHEY and CDR2 SVGEGT.

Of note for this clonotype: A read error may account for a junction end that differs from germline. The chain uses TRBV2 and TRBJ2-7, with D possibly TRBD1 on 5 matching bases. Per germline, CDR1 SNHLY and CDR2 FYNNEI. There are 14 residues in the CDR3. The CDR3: CASSESGFHNEQNF. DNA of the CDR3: TGTGCCAGCAGTGAGTCAGGGTTCCACAATGAGCAGAACTTC.

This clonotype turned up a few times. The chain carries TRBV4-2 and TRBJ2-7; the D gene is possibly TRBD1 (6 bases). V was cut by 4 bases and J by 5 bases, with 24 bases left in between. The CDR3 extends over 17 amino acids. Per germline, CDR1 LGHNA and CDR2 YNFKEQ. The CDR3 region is CASSRALWDISKNEQYF. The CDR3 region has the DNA TGTGCCAGCAGCCGAGCCTTGTGGGACATTTCCAAAAACGAGCAGTACTTC.

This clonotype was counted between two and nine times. The CDR3 DNA sequence: TGCAGTGCTAGAGCTGGAGGTGGCTACACCTTC. The encoded protein is CSARAGGGYTF. This sequence joins TRBV20-1 and TRBJ1-2; no clear D. Germline loops: CDR1 DFQATT, CDR2 SNEGSKA (reference sequence). The CDR3 runs to 11 residues. Trimming took off 1 base at V and 7 bases at J, with 7 bases between the two ends.

DNA for the CDR3: TGTGCCAGCAGCCTAAGTGGAGTCGTCGAGCAGTACTTC. It translates to CASSLSGVVEQYF. The chain employs TRBV14 and TRBJ2-4; the D is unclear. The end of the DNA is better explained by TRBJ2-7, so the J call may be wrong. There are 13 residues in the CDR3. CDR1 SGHDN and CDR2 FVKESK come from the germline V gene.

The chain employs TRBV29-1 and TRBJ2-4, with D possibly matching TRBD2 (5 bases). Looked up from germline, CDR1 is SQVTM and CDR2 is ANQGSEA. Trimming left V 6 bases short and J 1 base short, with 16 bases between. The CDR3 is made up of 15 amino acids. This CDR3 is CSVLSHRGAKNIQYF. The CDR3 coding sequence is TGCAGCGTACTATCGCACCGAGGGGCCAAAAACATTCAGTACTTC.